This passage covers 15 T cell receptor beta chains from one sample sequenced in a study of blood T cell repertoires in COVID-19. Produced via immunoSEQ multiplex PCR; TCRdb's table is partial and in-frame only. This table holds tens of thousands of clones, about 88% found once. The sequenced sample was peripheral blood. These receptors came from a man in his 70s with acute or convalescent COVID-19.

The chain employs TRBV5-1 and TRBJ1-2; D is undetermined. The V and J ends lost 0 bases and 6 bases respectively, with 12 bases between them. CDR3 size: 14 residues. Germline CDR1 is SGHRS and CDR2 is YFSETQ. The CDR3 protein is CASSLASSVNGYTF. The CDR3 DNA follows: TGCGCCAGCAGCTTGGCGAGTAGTGTTAATGGCTACACCTTC. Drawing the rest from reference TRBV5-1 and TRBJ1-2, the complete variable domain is KAGVTQTPRYLIKTRGQQVTLSCSPISGHRSVSWYQQTPGQGLQFLFEYFSETQRNKGNFPGRFSGRQFSNSRSEMNVSTLELGDSALYLCASSLASSVNGYTFGSGTRLTVV.

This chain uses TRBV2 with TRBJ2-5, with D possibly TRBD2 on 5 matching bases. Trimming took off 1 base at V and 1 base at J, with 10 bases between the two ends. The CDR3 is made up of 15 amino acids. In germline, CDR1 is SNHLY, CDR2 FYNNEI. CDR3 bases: TGTGCCAGCAGTGAAGGCGGGCCCCCCCAAGAGACCCAGTACTTC. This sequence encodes CASSEGGPPQETQYF.

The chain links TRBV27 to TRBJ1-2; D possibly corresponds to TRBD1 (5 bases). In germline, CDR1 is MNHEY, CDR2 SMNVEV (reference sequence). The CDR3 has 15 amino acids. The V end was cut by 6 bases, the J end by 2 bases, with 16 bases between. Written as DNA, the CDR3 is TGTGCCAGCAGCGACATAAGGTCAGGGAACTATGGCTACACCTTC. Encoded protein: CASSDIRSGNYGYTF.

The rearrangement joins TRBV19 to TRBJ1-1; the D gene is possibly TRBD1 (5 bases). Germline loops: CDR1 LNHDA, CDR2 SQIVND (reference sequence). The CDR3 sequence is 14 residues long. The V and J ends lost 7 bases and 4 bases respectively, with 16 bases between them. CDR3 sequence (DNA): TGTGCCAGTACCCTGGGGGGAGGCGGCACTGAAGCTTTCTTT. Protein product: CASTLGGGGTEAFF. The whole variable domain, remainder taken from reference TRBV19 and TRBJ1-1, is DGGITQSPKYLFRKEGQNVTLSCEQNLNHDAMYWYRQDPGQGLRLIYYSQIVNDFQKGDIAEGYSVSREKKESFPLTVTSAQKNPTAFYLCASTLGGGGTEAFFGQGTRLTVV.

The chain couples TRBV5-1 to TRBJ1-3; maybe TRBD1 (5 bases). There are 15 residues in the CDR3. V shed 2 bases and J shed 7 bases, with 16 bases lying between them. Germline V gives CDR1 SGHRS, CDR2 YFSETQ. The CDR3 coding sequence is TGCGCCAGCAGCTTATTCGAACCCCCAGGGAACACCATATATTTT. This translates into CASSLFEPPGNTIYF.

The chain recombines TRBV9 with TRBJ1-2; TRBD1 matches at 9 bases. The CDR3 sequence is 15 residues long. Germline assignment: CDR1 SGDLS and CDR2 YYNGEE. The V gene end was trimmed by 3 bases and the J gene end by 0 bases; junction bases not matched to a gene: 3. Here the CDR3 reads CASSGRDRANYGYTF. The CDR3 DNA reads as TGTGCCAGCAGCGGACGGGACAGGGCTAACTATGGCTACACCTTC.

The CDR3 protein is CTSSRSTSGGAVTGELFF. CDR3 coding DNA: TGCACCAGCAGCCGGAGTACTAGCGGGGGGGCGGTCACCGGGGAGCTGTTTTTT. The gene calls are TRBV1 and TRBJ2-2; the D call of TRBD2 is as the table states it, not checked on the DNA. TRBV1 is noted as a pseudogene. The CDR3 is made up of 18 amino acids.

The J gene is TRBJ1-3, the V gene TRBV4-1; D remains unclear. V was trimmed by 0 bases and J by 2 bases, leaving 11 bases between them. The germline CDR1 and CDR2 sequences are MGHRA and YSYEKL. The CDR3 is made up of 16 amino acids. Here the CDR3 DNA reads TGCGCCAGCAGCCAAGACGCAGGTATCACTGGAAACACCATATATTTT. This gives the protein CASSQDAGITGNTIYF.

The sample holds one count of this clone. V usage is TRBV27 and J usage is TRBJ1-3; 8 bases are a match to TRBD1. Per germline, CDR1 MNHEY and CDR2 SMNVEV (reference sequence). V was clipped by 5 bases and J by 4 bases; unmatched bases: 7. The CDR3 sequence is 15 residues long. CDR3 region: CASSPQGARGNTIYF. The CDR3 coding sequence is TGTGCCAGCAGTCCCCAGGGGGCGCGAGGAAACACCATATATTTT.

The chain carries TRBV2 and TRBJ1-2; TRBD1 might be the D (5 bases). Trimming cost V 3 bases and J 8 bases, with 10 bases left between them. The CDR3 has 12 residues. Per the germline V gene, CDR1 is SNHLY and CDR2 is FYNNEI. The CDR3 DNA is TGTGCCAGCAGTGAGACAGTTGGCGGCTACACCTTC. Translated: CASSETVGGYTF.

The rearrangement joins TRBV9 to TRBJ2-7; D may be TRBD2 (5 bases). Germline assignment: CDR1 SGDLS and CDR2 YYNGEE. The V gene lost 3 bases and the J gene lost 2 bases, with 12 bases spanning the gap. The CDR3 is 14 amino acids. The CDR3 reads CASSGGLGTYEQYF. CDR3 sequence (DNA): TGTGCCAGCAGCGGCGGACTCGGGACCTACGAGCAGTACTTC.

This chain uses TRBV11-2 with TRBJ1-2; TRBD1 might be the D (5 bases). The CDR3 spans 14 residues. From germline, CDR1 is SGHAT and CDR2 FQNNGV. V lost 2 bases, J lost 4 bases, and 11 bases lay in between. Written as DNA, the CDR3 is TGTGCCAGCAGCTTATGGGGGGGGACCTATGGCTACACCTTC. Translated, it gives CASSLWGGTYGYTF.

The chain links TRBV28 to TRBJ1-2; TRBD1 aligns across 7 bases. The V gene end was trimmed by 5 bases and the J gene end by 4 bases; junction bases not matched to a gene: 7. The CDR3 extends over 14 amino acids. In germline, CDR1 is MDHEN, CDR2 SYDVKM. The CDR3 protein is CASSAERGLYGYTF. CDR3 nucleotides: TGTGCCAGCAGTGCCGAGAGGGGGCTCTATGGCTACACCTTC.

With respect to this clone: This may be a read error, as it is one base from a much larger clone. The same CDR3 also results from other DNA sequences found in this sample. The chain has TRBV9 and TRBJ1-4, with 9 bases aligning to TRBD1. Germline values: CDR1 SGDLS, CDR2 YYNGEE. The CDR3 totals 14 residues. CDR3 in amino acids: CASSVTGGQEKLFF. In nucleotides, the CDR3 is TGTGCTAGCAGCGTTACAGGGGGCCAGGAAAAACTGTTTTTT.

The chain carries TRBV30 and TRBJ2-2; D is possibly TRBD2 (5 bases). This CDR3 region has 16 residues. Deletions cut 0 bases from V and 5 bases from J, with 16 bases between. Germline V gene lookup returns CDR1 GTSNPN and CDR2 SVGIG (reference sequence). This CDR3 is CAWSVLSIGSTGELFF. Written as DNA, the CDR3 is TGTGCCTGGAGTGTACTTAGTATTGGGAGTACCGGGGAGCTGTTTTTT.